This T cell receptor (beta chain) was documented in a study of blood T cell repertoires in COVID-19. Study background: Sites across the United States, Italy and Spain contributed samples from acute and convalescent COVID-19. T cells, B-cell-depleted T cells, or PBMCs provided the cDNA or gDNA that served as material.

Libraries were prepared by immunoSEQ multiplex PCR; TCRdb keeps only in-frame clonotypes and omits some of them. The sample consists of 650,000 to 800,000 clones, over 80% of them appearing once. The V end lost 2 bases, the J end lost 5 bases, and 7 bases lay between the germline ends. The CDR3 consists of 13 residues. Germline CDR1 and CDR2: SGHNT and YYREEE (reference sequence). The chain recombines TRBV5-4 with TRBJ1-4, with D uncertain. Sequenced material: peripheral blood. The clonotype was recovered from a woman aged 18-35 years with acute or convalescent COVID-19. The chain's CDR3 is CASSLPGNEKLFF. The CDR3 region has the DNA TGTGCCAGCAGCTTACCAGGAAATGAAAAACTGTTTTTT.